This T cell receptor (beta chain) was retrieved from a study of T cells of healthy individuals. The CDR3 has 14 residues. Trimming took 6 bases from V and 7 from J, leaving 16 bases between them. CDR1 DFQATT and CDR2 SNEGSKA come from the germline V gene (reference sequence). This clonotype was counted a few times. Using its own MiXCR run on the 5' RACE reads, TCRdb lists one record per CDR3 protein. Of approximately 52,000 distinct CDR3 sequences in the sample, about 14% were seen once. This clonotype originated in a human donor in good health. The chain links TRBV20-1 to TRBJ1-6; D may be TRBD1 (6 bases). CDR3 protein: CSAPLQQGNSPLHF. In DNA, the CDR3 is TGCAGTGCCCCCCTGCAGCAGGGGAATTCACCCCTCCACTTT.